This is a list of T cell receptor beta chains from one sample in a study of blood T cell repertoires in COVID-19. TCRdb keeps only in-frame clones here, not all; method: immunoSEQ multiplex PCR. The sample lists roughly 100,000 clones, around 74% seen once, with 15% to 20% in the top ten. What was sequenced was peripheral blood. Source of these receptors: a woman aged 70-85 years with acute or convalescent COVID-19. Each CDR3 is given with its conserved first and last residue. D genes are given only for firm matches. The size of a clone is reported for some rows only, either as once, few or many, or as a class for expanded clones.

V,size,D,J,DNA,CDR3
TRBV28,-,-,TRBJ1-2,TGTGCCAGCAGTTTGATACAGGGATATGGCTACACCTTC,CASSLIQGYGYTF
TRBV19,once,TRBD2,TRBJ2-5,TGTGCCAGTAGTTCCGGGGGGATCCAGGAGACCCAGTACTTC,CASSSGGIQETQYF
TRBV7-9,-,TRBD2,TRBJ2-3,TGTGCCAGCAGCCCCTGGGGAGGGGGCACAGATACGCAGTATTTT,CASSPWGGGTDTQYF
TRBV7-2,-,TRBD1,TRBJ2-7,TGTGCCAGCAGCTTTTCCCGGCCCTCGGACAGGGCGTACTACGAGCAGTACTTC,CASSFSRPSDRAYYEQYF
TRBV25-1,-,-,TRBJ1-1,TGTGCCAGCAGTGAAACCGGTCGGAGGGTCCGAAACACTGAAGCTTTCTTT,CASSETGRRVRNTEAFF
TRBV27,-,TRBD1,TRBJ1-2,TGTGCCAGCAGTGCAAACTCGGACAGGTTCGGGGTAGGCTACACCTTC,CASSANSDRFGVGYTF
TRBV18,-,-,TRBJ2-1,TGTGCCAGCTCACCACCGAGCTCCTACAATGAGCAGTTCTTC,CASSPPSSYNEQFF
TRBV25-1,-,TRBD1,TRBJ1-5,TGTGCCAGCAGTGGACACAGGGGGACGAATCAGCCCCAGCATTTT,CASSGHRGTNQPQHF
TRBV5-5,-,TRBD1,TRBJ1-4,TGTGCCAGCAGCTTGAGGGGGACAGGGGCGTTCTTTAATGAAAAACTGTTTTTT,CASSLRGTGAFFNEKLFF
TRBV6-2/TRBV6-3,once,-,TRBJ1-2,TGTGCCAGCAGTTACTCGAGTACCGTCTATGGCTACACCTTC,CASSYSSTVYGYTF
TRBV20-1,-,-,TRBJ1-1,TGCAGTGCTAGTAGCATGGGGGGGACTGAAGCTTTCTTT,CSASSMGGTEAFF
TRBV30,once,TRBD2,TRBJ2-5,TGTGCCTGGAGTGTGGCGGGGGGCCGGGGGACCCAGTACTTC,CAWSVAGGRGTQYF
TRBV9,-,-,TRBJ2-4,TGTGCCAGCAGCCCAAACAGGGGACTAGCCAAAAACATTCAGTACTTC,CASSPNRGLAKNIQYF
TRBV29-1,-,TRBD1,TRBJ2-5,TGCAGCGCCTTCTCCCCCGACAGGGGGTACCAAGAGACCCAGTACTTC,CSAFSPDRGYQETQYF